What follows are 24 T cell receptor beta chains derived from one specimen sequenced in a study of vaccination effects on CD4 cells after COVID-19. These receptors' antigens are unknown. Clones were read by immunoSEQ multiplex PCR, and TCRdb kept only the in-frame ones, dropping some. The sample has under 40,000 clones, over 80% seen once. Upon completion of about eleven days in culture, CD4+ T cells were isolated. This material consisted of CD4+ T cells from PBMCs cultured without peptide, taken before COVID-19 vaccination. These receptors were collected from a human donor who received a COVID-19 vaccine.

This clone was recorded once. The CDR3 reads CASERDRDYEQYV. CDR3 DNA: TGTGCCAGCGAAAGGGACAGAGACTACGAGCAGTACGTC. The chain joins TRBV6-5 to TRBJ2-7, with 7 bases aligning to TRBD1. Germline V lookup: CDR1 MNHEY, CDR2 SVGAGI. The trim removed 8 bases at V and 3 bases at J, leaving 7 bases unmatched. This CDR3 contains 13 residues.

V usage is TRBV30 and J usage is TRBJ2-6; possibly TRBD1 or TRBD2 for D (5 bases each). CDR1 is GTSNPN, CDR2 SVGIG, per germline (reference sequence). The CDR3 is 15 residues long. Between the trimmed V and J ends, which lost 2 bases and 3 bases, there was a span of 11 bases. The CDR3 spells CAWSISGSGANVLTF. In DNA form, the CDR3 reads TGTGCCTGGAGTATATCAGGGAGTGGGGCCAACGTCCTGACTTTC. Based on the CDR3 plus reference TRBV30 and TRBJ2-6, the full variable domain is SQTIHQWPATLVQPVGSPLSLECTVEGTSNPNLYWYRQAAGRGLQLLFYSVGIGQISSEVPQNLSASRPQDRQFILSSKKLLLSDSGFYLCAWSISGSGANVLTFGAGSRLTVL.

The V call is TRBV5-1, the J call TRBJ2-1; no clear D gene. Trimming removed 5 bases at V and 0 bases at J, with 9 bases between. Per the germline V gene, CDR1 is SGHRS and CDR2 is YFSETQ. CDR3 size: 14 residues. The CDR3 nucleotides are TGCGCCAGCAGGGGTCCTAACTCCTACAATGAGCAGTTCTTC. The encoded protein is CASRGPNSYNEQFF.

The rearrangement links TRBV7-7 to TRBJ2-5, with D tentatively TRBD2 (6 bases). The CDR3 is made up of 15 amino acids. V gave up 3 bases and J gave up 2 bases, with 13 bases separating them. Germline V gene sequence: CDR1 SSHAT, CDR2 FNYEAQ (reference sequence). CDR3 region: CASSFRGGDQETQYF. The CDR3 region has the DNA TGTGCCAGCAGCTTCCGAGGCGGGGATCAAGAGACCCAGTACTTC.

Points on this clone: The same CDR3 can be traced to other DNA sequences in this sample. This chain links TRBV28 with TRBJ1-2, with D unresolved. V lost 3 bases, J lost 1 base, and 0 bases lay in between. Germline CDR1 and CDR2: MDHEN and SYDVKM. The CDR3 has 11 residues. This CDR3 reads CASSFNYGYTF. Here the CDR3 DNA reads TGTGCCAGCAGTTTTAACTATGGCTACACCTTC.

V and J are TRBV10-3 and TRBJ2-1; D perhaps matches TRBD1 (5 bases). The length of the CDR3 is 13 residues. Trimming took off 4 bases at V and 6 bases at J, with 10 bases between the two ends. The V gene's germline CDR1 is ENHRY and CDR2 SYGVKD. The CDR3 region is CAISVTVGNEQFF. The CDR3 bases are TGTGCCATCAGTGTGACAGTAGGCAATGAGCAGTTCTTC.

The chain combines TRBV5-8 with TRBJ2-7, with TRBD1 matching over 8 bases. The length of the CDR3 is 15 residues. Germline CDR1 is SGHTS and CDR2 is YDEGEE. V dropped 1 base and J dropped 2; count of bases not matched to a gene: 5. In DNA, the CDR3 is TGTGCCAGCAGCTTGACGGGACAGGTAACCTACGAGCAGTACGTC. Translation gives CASSLTGQVTYEQYV.

This clone showed up just a few times. The chain employs TRBV10-1 and TRBJ2-2; a possible D gene is TRBD2 (5 bases). The CDR3 is 15 residues long. Trimming took off 4 bases at V and 2 bases at J, with 11 bases between the two ends. Germline V CDR1 and CDR2: WNHNN, SYGVQD (reference sequence). The CDR3 spells CASSVGSSNTGELFF. CDR3 nucleotides: TGCGCCAGCAGTGTGGGGAGCAGCAACACCGGGGAGCTGTTTTTT.

Notes on this clone: One end of the junction does not line up with germline, which may come from a read error. The chain recombines TRBV12-3 or TRBV12-4 with TRBJ1-2; maybe TRBD1 (6 bases). The CDR3 loop spans 10 amino acids. DNA of the CDR3: TGTGCCAGCAGTTTAGTTCGGACAGCATTC. Its protein is CASSLVRTAF.

V usage is TRBV2 and J usage is TRBJ2-6; D may match TRBD1 or TRBD2 (5 bases each). The germline gives CDR1 SNHLY, CDR2 FYNNEI. V lost 3 bases to trimming and J lost 0 bases, with 12 bases between them. CDR3 size: 17 residues. CDR3 DNA sequence: TGTGCCAGCAGTGAGCAGACAGCGGTCTCTGGGGCCAACGTCCTGACTTTC. This translates into CASSEQTAVSGANVLTF.

The J gene is TRBJ2-5, the V gene TRBV2; TRBD1 matches at 9 bases. Germline V CDR1 and CDR2: SNHLY, FYNNEI. The CDR3 consists of 14 residues. The J segment lost 2 bases and the V segment lost 4 bases, leaving 2 bases of the junction unmatched. The CDR3 reads CASSAGTGQETQYF. CDR3 coding DNA: TGTGCCAGCAGTGCCGGGACAGGGCAAGAGACCCAGTACTTC.

The chain has TRBV5-1 and TRBJ2-1; 8 nucleotides agree with TRBD2. This CDR3 has 17 residues. In germline, CDR1 is SGHRS, CDR2 YFSETQ. With 2 bases clipped from V and 0 bases from J, the junction kept 7 bases outside the gene matches. DNA of the CDR3: TGCGCCAGCAGCTTTTTGGGCGGGGGGAGCTCCTACAATGAGCAGTTCTTC. As protein: CASSFLGGGSSYNEQFF.

J is TRBJ2-5 and V is TRBV13, with D unresolved. The germline V and J ends were trimmed by 5 bases and 2 bases, with 3 bases remaining between them. The CDR3 has 11 residues. Germline CDR1 PRHDT, CDR2 FYEKMQ (reference sequence). The CDR3 spells CASSIQETQYF. Here the CDR3 DNA reads TGTGCCAGCAGCATACAAGAGACCCAGTACTTC.

The rearrangement links TRBV7-9 to TRBJ1-5; 7 nucleotides align to TRBD1. CDR1 is SEHNR, CDR2 FQNEAQ, per germline (reference sequence). This CDR3 has 13 residues. The V and J ends lost 8 bases and 0 bases, in that order; junction bases with no gene match: 1. The CDR3 loop is CASQGVSNQPQHF. The DNA for the CDR3 is TGTGCCAGCCAGGGGGTTAGCAATCAGCCCCAGCATTTT.

The chain is built from TRBV5-1 and TRBJ1-2; no firm D call. From germline, CDR1 is SGHRS and CDR2 YFSETQ. The CDR3 covers 13 residues. Trimming removed 0 bases at V and 4 bases at J, with 7 bases between. CDR3 protein: CASSLGVSYGYTF. The CDR3 DNA sequence: TGCGCCAGCAGCTTGGGAGTTAGCTATGGCTACACCTTC.

V is TRBV5-1 and J is TRBJ2-2; D possibly uses TRBD1 or TRBD2 (6 bases each). CDR3 length: 17 amino acids. Per germline, CDR1 SGHRS and CDR2 YFSETQ. V dropped 1 base and J dropped 0 bases, with 13 bases sitting between them. DNA of the CDR3: TGCGCCAGCAGCTTGAGGATGGGGGGCTCGAACACCGGGGAGCTGTTTTTT. Encoded protein: CASSLRMGGSNTGELFF.

The chain uses TRBV7-2 and TRBJ2-2, with D uncertain. Trimming took 5 bases from V and 7 from J, leaving 17 bases between them. Germline V gives CDR1 SGHTA, CDR2 FQGNSA. This CDR3 is built from 15 residues. The CDR3 sequence is CASSPTPLRSGELFF. Written as DNA, the CDR3 is TGTGCCAGCAGCCCGACCCCACTGAGGAGCGGGGAGCTGTTTTTT.

The chain combines TRBV5-1 with TRBJ2-1; 11 bases align to TRBD1. CDR1 and CDR2 from the germline V gene are SGHRS and YFSETQ. This CDR3 has 17 amino acids. V shed 0 bases and J 4 bases; nucleotides not matched to a gene: 6. The chain's CDR3 is CASSLAAGTGGYNEQFF. The CDR3 nucleotides read TGCGCCAGCAGCTTGGCGGCCGGGACAGGGGGTTACAATGAGCAGTTCTTC.

CDR3 region: CASSTTVNTEAFF. The CDR3 DNA reads TGTGCCAGTAGCACTACAGTGAACACTGAAGCTTTCTTT. V usage is TRBV19 and J usage is TRBJ1-1; no reliable D call. This CDR3 has 13 amino acids. With 6 bases removed from V and 0 bases from J, the gap between germline ends came to 8 bases. Germline V gene sequence: CDR1 LNHDA, CDR2 SQIVND (reference sequence).

Only a few counts were recorded for this clone. CDR3 sequence: CASSQGQGAGSNQPQHF. In DNA, the CDR3 is TGCGCCAGCAGCCAAGGACAGGGGGCAGGAAGCAATCAGCCCCAGCATTTT. The V and J genes are TRBV4-1 and TRBJ1-5, with 10 bases aligning to TRBD1. Germline trimming cut 1 base from V and 1 base from J; bases unmatched to any gene: 4. CDR1 is MGHRA and CDR2 is YSYEKL in the germline V gene. This CDR3 spans 17 amino acids.

V and J are TRBV5-1 and TRBJ1-2; 7 bases agree with TRBD1. V lost 0 bases and J lost 4; bases outside the gene matches: 6. Germline CDR1 SGHRS, CDR2 YFSETQ. The CDR3 runs to 15 residues. The CDR3 spells CASSLGGGTVYGYTF. CDR3 DNA sequence: TGCGCCAGCAGCTTGGGAGGGGGCACTGTCTATGGCTACACCTTC.

This clone appeared once. V gene TRBV10-2 combines with J gene TRBJ1-5, with 7 bases identical to TRBD1. Germline trimming cut 3 bases from V and 12 bases from J; bases unmatched to any gene: 8. This CDR3 spans 13 amino acids. The germline gives CDR1 WSHSY, CDR2 SAAADI. CDR3 protein: CASSDPGQKNQHF. For the CDR3, the DNA is TGCGCCAGCAGTGATCCGGGACAGAAAAACCAGCATTTT.

This clone was seen only once. This sequence joins TRBV5-1 and TRBJ2-2; TRBD2 matches 13 bases. V dropped 3 bases and J dropped 8; count of bases not matched to a gene: 4. The CDR3 is 15 amino acids. Per the germline V gene, CDR1 is SGHRS and CDR2 is YFSETQ. Written as DNA, the CDR3 is TGCGCCAGCAGCTCCGGGACTAGCGGGGTAGGGGAGCTGTTTTTT. Translation: CASSSGTSGVGELFF.

Only a few counts were recorded for this clone. J is TRBJ1-2 and V is TRBV7-9, with D possibly TRBD1 on 6 matching bases. Germline V gives CDR1 SEHNR, CDR2 FQNEAQ (reference sequence). This CDR3 contains 14 residues. Trimming removed 4 bases from V and 8 bases from J, with 17 bases in between. This chain's CDR3 is CASSSYNRVLGYTF. For the CDR3, the DNA is TGTGCCAGCAGCTCATACAACAGGGTCTTGGGCTACACCTTC.